Presented here are 32 T cell receptor beta chains from one specimen sequenced in a study of cytomegalovirus exposure and HLA in healthy donors. The table came from immunoSEQ multiplex PCR; TCRdb's copy has only in-frame clones and leaves some out. The table lists roughly 70,000 clones, around four fifths of them singletons. The sample comprised PBMCs. The source is a man between 25 and 39 years old in good health and CMV-seronegative.

The chain couples TRBV7-2 to TRBJ1-2; tentatively, D is TRBD1 (5 bases). The germline V gene encodes CDR1 SGHTA and CDR2 FQGNSA. The CDR3 spans 15 residues. Trimming took 0 bases from V and 4 from J, leaving 12 bases between them. The CDR3, as DNA: TGTGCCAGCAGCTTAGCGGGGCAGGGCCCCTATGGCTACACCTTC. This sequence encodes CASSLAGQGPYGYTF.

The rearrangement links TRBV28 to TRBJ2-3, with no clear D. Trimming shortened V by 8 bases and J by 4 bases, and 13 bases separated the two germline ends. The CDR3 is 13 residues long. Germline V gene data show CDR1 as MDHEN and CDR2 as SYDVKM. As DNA, the CDR3 is TGTGCCAGCGTTTCGAGGCGCTCAGATACGCAGTATTTT. Translation gives CASVSRRSDTQYF.

The chain has TRBV4-1 and TRBJ1-3; D not resolved. CDR3 length equals 13 residues. Germline loops: CDR1 MGHRA, CDR2 YSYEKL. Trimming removed 2 bases from V and 3 bases from J, with 5 bases in between. The CDR3 sequence is CASSQLSGNTIYF. CDR3 DNA sequence: TGCGCCAGCAGCCAACTCAGTGGAAACACCATATATTTT.

The V gene is TRBV9, the J gene TRBJ1-6, with TRBD1 as a possible D gene (5 bases). The CDR3 is 15 amino acids. Per the germline V gene, CDR1 is SGDLS and CDR2 is YYNGEE. Trimming removed 3 bases at V and 8 bases at J, with 15 bases between. The CDR3 loop is CASSAGRFMDSPLHF. CDR3 bases: TGTGCCAGCAGCGCAGGGAGGTTTATGGATTCACCCCTCCACTTT. The complete variable domain, with remaining parts taken from reference TRBV9 and TRBJ1-6, reads DSGVTQTPKHLITATGQRVTLRCSPRSGDLSVYWYQQSLDQGLQFLIQYYNGEERAKGNILERFSAQQFPDLHSELNLSSLELGDSALYFCASSAGRFMDSPLHFGNGTRLTVT.

The chain recombines TRBV2 with TRBJ2-1, with 16 bases identical to TRBD2. The CDR3 extends over 17 amino acids. CDR1 and CDR2 from the germline V gene are SNHLY and FYNNEI. Germline trimming cut 9 bases from V and 4 bases from J; bases unmatched to any gene: 9. CDR3 sequence reads: CARHPGLAGGLYNEQFF. CDR3 sequence (DNA): TGTGCCAGGCACCCGGGACTAGCGGGGGGGCTGTACAATGAGCAGTTCTTC. Complete variable domain (other parts from reference TRBV2 and TRBJ2-1): EPEVTQTPSHQVTQMGQEVILRCVPISNHLYFYWYRQILGQKVEFLVSFYNNEISEKSEIFDDQFSVERPDGSNFTLKIRSTKLEDSAMYFCARHPGLAGGLYNEQFFGPGTRLTVL.

Written as DNA, the CDR3 is TGTGCCAGCGGATCGTTTAACAGGAATGGCTACACCTTC. This encodes CASGSFNRNGYTF. The chain uses TRBV27 and TRBJ1-2; D is perhaps TRBD1 (5 bases). The length of the CDR3 is 13 residues. CDR1 MNHEY and CDR2 SMNVEV come from the germline V gene (reference sequence). V was clipped by 8 bases and J by 6 bases, with 16 bases between them.

This chain uses TRBV2 with TRBJ2-1, with 16 nucleotides matching TRBD2. V dropped 7 bases and J dropped 0; count of bases not matched to a gene: 6. CDR1 and CDR2 from the germline V gene are SNHLY and FYNNEI. The CDR3 totals 18 residues. CDR3 amino acids: CASNRGLAGGLSYNEQFF. The CDR3 DNA reads TGTGCCAGCAATAGGGGACTAGCGGGAGGGCTCTCCTACAATGAGCAGTTCTTC. Looking up the rest from reference TRBV2 and TRBJ2-1 gives the full variable domain: EPEVTQTPSHQVTQMGQEVILRCVPISNHLYFYWYRQILGQKVEFLVSFYNNEISEKSEIFDDQFSVERPDGSNFTLKIRSTKLEDSAMYFCASNRGLAGGLSYNEQFFGPGTRLTVL.

This chain uses TRBV27 with TRBJ2-1; 8 positions agree with TRBD1. Trimming at V came to 5 bases and at J to 7 bases, leaving 16 bases not matched to a gene. This CDR3 has 17 residues. Germline CDR1 MNHEY, CDR2 SMNVEV (reference sequence). In DNA, the CDR3 is TGTGCCAGCAGTCCCCTCGGTTGGACAGGGAAAATTAATGAGCAGTTCTTC. Protein: CASSPLGWTGKINEQFF.

The chain has TRBV6-5 and TRBJ2-3; 9 bases match TRBD1. CDR3 length: 14 residues. CDR1 is MNHEY and CDR2 is SVGAGI in the germline V gene. The junction had 7 bases not matched to a gene; V was cut back by 6 bases and J by 6 bases. The CDR3 DNA reads as TGTGCCAGCAGGCCTACAGGGGGCGCGGATACGCAGTATTTT. The encoded protein is CASRPTGGADTQYF.

The chain has TRBV7-2 and TRBJ1-5; 10 nucleotides line up with TRBD1. V lost 5 bases to trimming and J lost 5 bases; unmatched junction nucleotides: 6. Germline CDR1 is SGHTA and CDR2 is FQGNSA. The length of the CDR3 is 15 residues. CDR3 amino acids: CASSADRGLHQPQHF. The CDR3 DNA reads TGTGCCAGCAGCGCAGACAGGGGGCTTCATCAGCCCCAGCATTTT.

The chain employs TRBV5-8 and TRBJ2-3, with D tentatively TRBD2 (6 bases). The CDR3 totals 16 residues. Between the trimmed V and J ends, which lost 0 bases and 0 bases, there was a span of 11 bases. Germline V gives CDR1 SGHTS, CDR2 YDEGEE. The CDR3 loop reads CASSLGTGTSTDTQYF. DNA of the CDR3: TGTGCCAGCAGCTTGGGAACGGGGACTAGCACAGATACGCAGTATTTT.

The V and J genes are TRBV29-1 and TRBJ1-5; 10 bases are a match to TRBD1. Germline V gene sequence: CDR1 SQVTM, CDR2 ANQGSEA. The CDR3 totals 17 residues. V gave up 5 bases and J gave up 4 bases; unmatched junction bases: 14. CDR3 loop: CSVMLSPDRGTNQPQHF. CDR3 DNA sequence: TGCAGCGTTATGTTATCACCGGACAGGGGGACAAATCAGCCCCAGCATTTT.

This clone was detected only once. Other nucleotide sequences in the sample specify the same CDR3. V and J are TRBV4-1 and TRBJ1-2, with a tentative D call TRBD1 (6 bases). V was clipped by 4 bases and J by 8 bases, with 14 bases between them. The CDR3 is made up of 13 amino acids. Germline V CDR1 and CDR2: MGHRA, YSYEKL. CDR3: CASSLDRDLGYTF. DNA for the CDR3: TGCGCCAGCAGCCTGGACAGAGATCTCGGCTACACCTTC.

The gene calls are TRBV7-9 and TRBJ1-4, with 7 bases fitting TRBD1. The CDR3 spans 14 residues. Losses at the gene ends were 5 bases for V and 8 bases for J; bases not matched to a gene: 8. CDR1 SEHNR and CDR2 FQNEAQ come from the germline V gene (reference sequence). CDR3 in amino acids: CASSPADRTEKLFF. CDR3 nucleotide sequence: TGTGCCAGCAGCCCGGCGGACAGGACGGAAAAACTGTTTTTT.

The chain recombines TRBV2 with TRBJ1-1, with D possibly being TRBD1 (5 bases). With 6 bases removed from V and 0 bases from J, the gap between germline ends came to 8 bases. The CDR3 has 13 amino acids. Germline CDR1 reads SNHLY; CDR2 reads FYNNEI. The CDR3 DNA reads as TGTGCCAGCAGACAGGATTTGAACACTGAAGCTTTCTTT. Protein product: CASRQDLNTEAFF. Filled out from reference TRBV2 and TRBJ1-1, the complete variable domain reads EPEVTQTPSHQVTQMGQEVILRCVPISNHLYFYWYRQILGQKVEFLVSFYNNEISEKSEIFDDQFSVERPDGSNFTLKIRSTKLEDSAMYFCASRQDLNTEAFFGQGTRLTVV.

The chain recombines TRBV14 with TRBJ2-7, with TRBD1 matching over 11 bases. The V and J ends lost 5 bases and 2 bases, in that order; junction bases with no gene match: 14. Germline loops: CDR1 SGHDN, CDR2 FVKESK. The CDR3 is 18 amino acids. CDR3 sequence: CASSGGQGDPASAYEQYV. As DNA, the CDR3 is TGTGCCAGCAGCGGGGGACAGGGGGACCCCGCCTCCGCCTACGAGCAGTACGTC.

The V call is TRBV30, the J call TRBJ1-6; D is unclear. The germline V and J ends were trimmed by 3 bases and 7 bases, with 22 bases remaining between them. CDR1 is GTSNPN, CDR2 SVGIG, per germline (reference sequence). This CDR3 spans 17 amino acids. The CDR3 DNA reads TGTGCCTGGAGGGACCCCGGCGGGCCGAGAGGCAATTCACCCCTCCACTTT. Residues: CAWRDPGGPRGNSPLHF.

This clone was seen a single time. CDR3 nucleotides: TGTGCCAGCAGCTTACAGGTTAACTATGGCTACACCTTC. Encoded protein: CASSLQVNYGYTF. The chain combines TRBV6-5 with TRBJ1-2; the D gene is possibly TRBD1 (5 bases). Per the germline V gene, CDR1 is MNHEY and CDR2 is SVGAGI. V was clipped by 6 bases and J by 1 base, with 9 bases between them. The CDR3 loop spans 13 amino acids.

CDR3 in amino acids: CASSYSHLGDTEAFF. For the CDR3, the DNA is TGTGCCAGCAGTTACTCGCATCTTGGAGACACTGAAGCTTTCTTT. The chain employs TRBV6-5 and TRBJ1-1; no reliable D call. The CDR3 runs 15 residues. Trimming removed 0 bases at V and 3 bases at J, with 11 bases between. CDR1 is MNHEY and CDR2 is SVGAGI in the germline V gene.

The chain recombines TRBV6-4 with TRBJ2-2; D possibly corresponds to TRBD2 (5 bases). CDR3 length equals 14 residues. Germline CDR1 and CDR2: MRHNA and SNTAGT. Trimming took 7 bases from V and 3 from J, leaving 12 bases between them. CDR3 DNA sequence: TGTGCCAGCAAAGCCGGGGTAGACACCGGGGAGCTGTTTTTT. Translated, it gives CASKAGVDTGELFF.

J is TRBJ2-7 and V is TRBV14; unclear D gene. This CDR3 region has 14 residues. Germline CDR1 reads SGHDN; CDR2 reads FVKESK. The V gene lost 3 bases and the J gene lost 2 bases, with 11 bases spanning the gap. The CDR3 sequence: CASSHFKSPYEQYF. CDR3 sequence (DNA): TGTGCCAGCAGCCATTTCAAATCCCCCTACGAGCAGTACTTC.

This chain connects TRBV7-6 to TRBJ2-7; 8 bases are a match to TRBD2. CDR3 size: 15 residues. J gave up 5 bases and V 5 bases, and 11 bases lay outside the gene matches. CDR1 is SGHVS and CDR2 is FNYEAQ in the germline V gene. CDR3 in amino acids: CASSANGGGRNEQYV. The CDR3, as DNA: TGTGCCAGCAGCGCAAACGGGGGGGGTCGGAACGAGCAGTACGTC.

In this sample, this clone turned up a few times. The rearrangement joins TRBV28 to TRBJ1-2; D is perhaps TRBD1 (5 bases). Trimming took off 4 bases at V and 3 bases at J, with 9 bases between the two ends. In germline, CDR1 is MDHEN, CDR2 SYDVKM. This CDR3 has 13 residues. The CDR3 DNA reads TGTGCCAGCAGTTCAGGGAAAGACTATGGCTACACCTTC. Its translation: CASSSGKDYGYTF.

This chain connects TRBV9 to TRBJ1-2; D ambiguous. Trimming stripped 4 bases from V and 4 bases from J, with 14 bases between. CDR1 SGDLS and CDR2 YYNGEE come from the germline V gene. The CDR3 extends over 14 amino acids. The CDR3 nucleotides read TGTGCCAGCAGCCGGGGAGGGTTTTCCTATGGCTACACCTTC. This translates into CASSRGGFSYGYTF.

The chain combines TRBV7-8 with TRBJ1-2; TRBD1 is a possible D gene (6 bases). Germline V CDR1 and CDR2: SGHVS, FQNEAQ. The V gene lost 5 bases and the J gene lost 2 bases, with 15 bases spanning the gap. The CDR3 runs 15 residues. The CDR3 bases are TGTGCCAGCAGCCCCTTAACAGGGACGAACTATGGCTACACCTTC. It codes for CASSPLTGTNYGYTF.

This clone was detected once. The chain is built from TRBV4-3 and TRBJ2-2; 7 nucleotides match TRBD2. The CDR3 contains 18 residues. Germline V lookup: CDR1 LGHNA, CDR2 YSLEER. J gave up 2 bases and V 1 base, and 10 bases lay outside the gene matches. The CDR3 loop is CASSQGPIGGTNTGELFF. CDR3 DNA: TGCGCCAGCAGCCAAGGTCCGATCGGGGGGACCAACACCGGGGAGCTGTTTTTT.

CDR3 bases: TGCGCCAGCAGCCTGGCACAGGGAAGTGGCTACACCTTC. Amino acids: CASSLAQGSGYTF. The chain has TRBV5-1 and TRBJ1-2; TRBD1 is a possible D gene (6 bases). CDR3 length equals 13 residues. The germline V gene has CDR1 SGHRS and CDR2 YFSETQ. Trimming took 4 bases from V and 7 from J, leaving 14 bases between them. The full variable domain, with the rest looked up from reference TRBV5-1 and TRBJ1-2, is KAGVTQTPRYLIKTRGQQVTLSCSPISGHRSVSWYQQTPGQGLQFLFEYFSETQRNKGNFPGRFSGRQFSNSRSEMNVSTLELGDSALYLCASSLAQGSGYTFGSGTRLTVV.

The chain links TRBV2 to TRBJ1-2; 7 nucleotides align to TRBD1. CDR1 and CDR2 (germline): SNHLY, FYNNEI. V shed 6 bases and J 2 bases; nucleotides not matched to a gene: 3. There are 13 residues in the CDR3. CDR3 nucleotides: TGTGCCAGCAGCTCGACAGGGAACTATGGCTACACCTTC. Its protein is CASSSTGNYGYTF. Full variable domain (rest looked up from reference TRBV2 and TRBJ1-2): EPEVTQTPSHQVTQMGQEVILRCVPISNHLYFYWYRQILGQKVEFLVSFYNNEISEKSEIFDDQFSVERPDGSNFTLKIRSTKLEDSAMYFCASSSTGNYGYTFGSGTRLTVV.

This clone was detected once. CDR3 in amino acids: CASSPDSFRATNEKLFF. The DNA of the CDR3 is TGTGCCAGCAGTCCGGACAGTTTCCGTGCAACTAATGAAAAACTGTTTTTT. The genes are TRBV11-2 and TRBJ1-4; the D gene is possibly TRBD1 (6 bases). Germline loops: CDR1 SGHAT, CDR2 FQNNGV. The length of the CDR3 is 17 residues. Trimming left V 6 bases short and J 0 bases short, with 17 bases between.

The chain joins TRBV6-6 to TRBJ1-5, with D unclear. The CDR3 extends over 13 amino acids. The germline CDR1 and CDR2 sequences are MNHNY and SVGAGI (reference sequence). V was clipped by 6 bases and J by 5 bases, with 11 bases between them. The CDR3, as DNA: TGTGCCAGCAGAACGCGGGTGGATCAGCCCCAGCATTTT. It translates to CASRTRVDQPQHF.

This rearrangement joins TRBV7-3 to TRBJ2-3, with D perhaps TRBD2 (5 bases). With 1 base removed from V and 6 bases from J, the gap between germline ends came to 8 bases. This CDR3 has 13 amino acids. The V gene's germline CDR1 is SGHTA and CDR2 FQGTGA. In nucleotides, the CDR3 is TGTGCCAGCAGCTTAAATCCTAGCGATACGCAGTATTTT. This gives the protein CASSLNPSDTQYF.

This clone was counted a single time. The CDR3 DNA sequence: TGTGCCAGCACTACAGCGGGGGGCAACAATGAGCAGTTCTTC. Protein product: CASTTAGGNNEQFF. The J gene is TRBJ2-1, the V gene TRBV6-5; 9 nucleotides agree with TRBD2. This CDR3 is built from 14 residues. V lost 7 bases to trimming and J lost 5 bases; unmatched junction nucleotides: 6. Per germline, CDR1 MNHEY and CDR2 SVGAGI.